This is a list of T cell receptor beta chains from one sample in a study of CD8+ T cells in alopecia areata. Data came from immunoSEQ multiplex PCR; TCRdb stores just in-frame clones and leaves some out. The sample lists 250,000 or so clones, 65% to 70% occurring once. The sequencing used CD4+ T cells sorted from blood, collected at week 0. These receptors all stem from a human donor with alopecia areata. Each CDR3 is given with its conserved first and last residue. D genes are given only for firm matches. Size values are once, few and many counts, or a class for expanded clones, and some rows have none.

CDR3 length: 16
D gene: -
J gene: TRBJ2-6
clone size: -
V gene: TRBV7-9
CDR3 protein: CASSSTGFTGANVLTF
CDR3 DNA: TGTGCCAGCAGCTCAACAGGGTTTACAGGGGCCAACGTCCTGACTTTC

CDR3 length: 16
D gene: TRBD1
J gene: TRBJ2-2
clone size: -
V gene: TRBV4-2
CDR3 protein: CASSHEGQGRTGELFF
CDR3 DNA: TGTGCCAGCAGCCATGAGGGACAGGGGAGAACCGGGGAGCTGTTTTTT

CDR3 length: 17
D gene: TRBD2
J gene: TRBJ2-5
clone size: -
V gene: TRBV7-6
CDR3 protein: CASSSGTSGGNQETQYF
CDR3 DNA: TGTGCCAGCAGCTCGGGGACTAGCGGGGGGAACCAAGAGACCCAGTACTTC

CDR3 length: 15
D gene: TRBD1
J gene: TRBJ2-7
clone size: -
V gene: TRBV27
CDR3 protein: CASSVDRDRGGEQYF
CDR3 DNA: TGTGCCAGCAGTGTAGACCGGGACAGGGGTGGCGAGCAGTACTTC

CDR3 length: 13
D gene: -
J gene: TRBJ2-3
clone size: -
V gene: TRBV5-1
CDR3 protein: CASSKIVTDTQYF
CDR3 DNA: TGCGCCAGCAGCAAAATAGTCACAGATACGCAGTATTTT

CDR3 length: 16
D gene: -
J gene: TRBJ2-2
clone size: -
V gene: TRBV7-3
CDR3 protein: CASSAQPPGTAGELFF
CDR3 DNA: TGTGCCAGCAGCGCGCAGCCCCCGGGCACCGCCGGGGAGCTGTTTTTT

CDR3 length: 15
D gene: -
J gene: TRBJ2-2
clone size: -
V gene: TRBV6-5
CDR3 protein: CASSLHRVGTGELFF
CDR3 DNA: TGTGCCAGCAGTCTCCACAGGGTTGGCACCGGGGAGCTGTTTTTT

CDR3 length: 12
D gene: -
J gene: TRBJ1-1
clone size: -
V gene: TRBV5-1
CDR3 protein: CASSIGRAEAFF
CDR3 DNA: TGCGCCAGCAGCATAGGGAGGGCAGAAGCTTTCTTT

CDR3 length: 14
D gene: -
J gene: TRBJ1-1
clone size: once
V gene: TRBV9
CDR3 protein: CASSPLRGLTEAFF
CDR3 DNA: TGTGCCAGCAGCCCCTTGCGAGGGTTAACTGAAGCTTTCTTT

CDR3 length: 16
D gene: TRBD1
J gene: TRBJ2-4
clone size: -
V gene: TRBV6-6
CDR3 protein: CASSDWPDRGFNIQYF
CDR3 DNA: TGTGCCAGCAGTGACTGGCCGGACAGGGGATTCAACATTCAGTACTTC

CDR3 length: 12
D gene: TRBD1
J gene: TRBJ2-5
clone size: -
V gene: TRBV5-1
CDR3 protein: CASSLDRGVQYF
CDR3 DNA: TGCGCCAGCAGCTTGGACAGGGGGGTCCAGTACTTC

CDR3 length: 15
D gene: -
J gene: TRBJ2-5
clone size: few
V gene: TRBV10-3
CDR3 protein: CAISEYRVGQETQYF
CDR3 DNA: TGTGCCATCAGTGAGTATAGGGTCGGCCAAGAGACCCAGTACTTC

CDR3 length: 14
D gene: -
J gene: TRBJ2-7
clone size: few
V gene: TRBV30
CDR3 protein: CAWSVGGDSNEQYF
CDR3 DNA: TGTGCCTGGAGTGTAGGGGGGGACTCCAACGAGCAGTACTTC

CDR3 length: 15
D gene: TRBD2
J gene: TRBJ2-5
clone size: -
V gene: TRBV9
CDR3 protein: CASSVGAGGPETQYF
CDR3 DNA: TGTGCCAGCAGCGTAGGAGCGGGGGGGCCCGAGACCCAGTACTTC

CDR3 length: 17
D gene: TRBD1
J gene: TRBJ2-3
clone size: -
V gene: TRBV7-9
CDR3 protein: CASSLARTGHITDTQYF
CDR3 DNA: TGTGCCAGCAGCTTAGCCCGGACAGGGCACATCACAGATACGCAGTATTTT

CDR3 length: 14
D gene: TRBD2
J gene: TRBJ2-3
clone size: -
V gene: TRBV9
CDR3 protein: CASSAHTSGATQYF
CDR3 DNA: TGTGCCAGCAGCGCCCATACTAGCGGGGCGACGCAGTATTTT